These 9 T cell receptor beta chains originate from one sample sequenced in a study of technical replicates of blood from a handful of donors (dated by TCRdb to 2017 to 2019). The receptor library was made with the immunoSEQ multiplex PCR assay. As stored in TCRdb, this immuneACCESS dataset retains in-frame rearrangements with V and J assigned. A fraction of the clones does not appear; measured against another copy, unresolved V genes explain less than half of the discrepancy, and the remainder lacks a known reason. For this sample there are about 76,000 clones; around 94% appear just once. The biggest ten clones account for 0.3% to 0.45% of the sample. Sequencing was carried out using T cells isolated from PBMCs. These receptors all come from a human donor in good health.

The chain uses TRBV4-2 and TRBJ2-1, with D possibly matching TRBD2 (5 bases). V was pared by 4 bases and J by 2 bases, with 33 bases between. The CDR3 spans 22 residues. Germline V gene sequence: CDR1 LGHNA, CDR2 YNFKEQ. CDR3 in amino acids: CASSPDDNQYQDYALTYNEQFF. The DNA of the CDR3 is TGTGCCAGCAGCCCCGATGATAACCAGTATCAAGACTATGCCTTAACCTACAATGAGCAGTTCTTC.

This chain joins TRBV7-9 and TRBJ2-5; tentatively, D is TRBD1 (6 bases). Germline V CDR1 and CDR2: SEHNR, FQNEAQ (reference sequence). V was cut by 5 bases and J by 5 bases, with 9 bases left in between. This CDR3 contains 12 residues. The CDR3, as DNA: TGTGCCAGCAGCACAGGGCCGGAGACCCAGTACTTC. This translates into CASSTGPETQYF.

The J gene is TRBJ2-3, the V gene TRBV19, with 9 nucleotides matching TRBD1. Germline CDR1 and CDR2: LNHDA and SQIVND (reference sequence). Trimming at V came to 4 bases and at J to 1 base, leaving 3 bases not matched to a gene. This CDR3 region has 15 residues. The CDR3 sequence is CASSRDRVGTDTQYF. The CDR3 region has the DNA TGTGCCAGTAGTAGGGACAGGGTAGGCACAGATACGCAGTATTTT.

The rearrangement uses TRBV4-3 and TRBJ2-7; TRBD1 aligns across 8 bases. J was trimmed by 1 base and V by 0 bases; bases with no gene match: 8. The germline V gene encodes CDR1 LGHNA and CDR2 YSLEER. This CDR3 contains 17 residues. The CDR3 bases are TGCGCCAGCAGCCAAGACCATGGACAGGGTACTTCCTACGAGCAGTACTTC. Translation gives CASSQDHGQGTSYEQYF.

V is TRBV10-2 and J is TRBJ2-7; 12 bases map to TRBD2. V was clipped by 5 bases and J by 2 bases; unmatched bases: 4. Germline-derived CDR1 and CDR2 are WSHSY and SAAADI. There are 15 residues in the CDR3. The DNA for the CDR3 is TGCGCCAGCAGTCATCTAGCGGGAGGGCCCTACGAGCAGTACTTC. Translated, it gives CASSHLAGGPYEQYF.

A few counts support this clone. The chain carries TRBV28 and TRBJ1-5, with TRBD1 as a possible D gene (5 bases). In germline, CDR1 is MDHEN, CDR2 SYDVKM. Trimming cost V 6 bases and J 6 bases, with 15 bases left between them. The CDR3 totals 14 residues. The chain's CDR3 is CASSQAGSGQPQHF. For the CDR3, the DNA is TGTGCCAGCAGCCAGGCAGGGTCCGGTCAGCCCCAGCATTTT.

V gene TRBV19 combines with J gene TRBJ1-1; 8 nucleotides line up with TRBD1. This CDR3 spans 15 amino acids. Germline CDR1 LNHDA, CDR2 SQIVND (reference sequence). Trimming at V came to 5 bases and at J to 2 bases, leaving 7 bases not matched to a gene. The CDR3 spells CASSAYGTGNTEAFF. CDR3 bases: TGTGCCAGTAGTGCCTACGGGACAGGCAACACTGAAGCTTTCTTT. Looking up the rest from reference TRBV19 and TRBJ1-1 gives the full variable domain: DGGITQSPKYLFRKEGQNVTLSCEQNLNHDAMYWYRQDPGQGLRLIYYSQIVNDFQKGDIAEGYSVSREKKESFPLTVTSAQKNPTAFYLCASSAYGTGNTEAFFGQGTRLTVV.

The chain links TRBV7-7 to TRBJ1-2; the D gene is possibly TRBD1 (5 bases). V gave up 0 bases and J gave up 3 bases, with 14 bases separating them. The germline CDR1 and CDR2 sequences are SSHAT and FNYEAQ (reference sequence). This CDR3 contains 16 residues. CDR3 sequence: CASSLAGQGQDYGYTF. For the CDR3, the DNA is TGTGCCAGCAGCTTAGCGGGGCAAGGACAAGACTATGGCTACACCTTC. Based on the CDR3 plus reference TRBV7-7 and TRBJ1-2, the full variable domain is GAGVSQSPRYKVTKRGQDVTLRCDPISSHATLYWYQQALGQGPEFLTYFNYEAQPDKSGLPSDRFSAERPEGSISTLTIQRTEQRDSAMYRCASSLAGQGQDYGYTFGSGTRLTVV.

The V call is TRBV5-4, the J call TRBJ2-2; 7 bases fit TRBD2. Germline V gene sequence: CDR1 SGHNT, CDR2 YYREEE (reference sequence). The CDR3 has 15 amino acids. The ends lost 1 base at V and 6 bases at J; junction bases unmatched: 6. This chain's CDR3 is CASSLWEGRPGELFF. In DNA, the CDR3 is TGTGCCAGCAGCTTGTGGGAGGGCCGTCCCGGGGAGCTGTTTTTT.